One sample yielded the 25 T cell receptor beta chains listed below, sequenced in a study of beta chain features in type 1 diabetes. Overall study results and limits: In all four CD4+ subsets, TCRB CDR3 length was significantly, moderately reduced in type 1 diabetes.

These TCRs' antigens remain unknown. All of the isolated RNA was reverse transcribed, so expressed TCRB transcripts were sequenced. Libraries were prepared by immunoSEQ multiplex PCR; TCRdb keeps only in-frame clonotypes and omits some of them. The sample comprises around 300,000 clones, 14% to 15% of which are singletons, and less than 0.02% rests with the top ten. The specimen was naive CD4+ T cells from blood. The source of these receptors is a man between 18 and 35 years old with type 1 diabetes.

The J gene is TRBJ2-7, the V gene TRBV18, with D unclear. The CDR3 has 14 amino acids. Germline values: CDR1 KGHSH, CDR2 LQKENI. The germline V and J ends were trimmed by 2 bases and 0 bases, with 8 bases remaining between them. The CDR3 protein is CASSPAAGSYEQYF. CDR3 DNA: TGTGCCAGCTCACCAGCGGCCGGCTCCTACGAGCAGTACTTC.

This clone appeared a few times. V and J are TRBV6-5 and TRBJ2-3, with a tentative D call TRBD2 (5 bases). CDR1 and CDR2 from the germline V gene are MNHEY and SVGAGI. There are 15 residues in the CDR3. Trimming removed 5 bases from V and 1 base from J, with 13 bases in between. CDR3 nucleotides: TGTGCCAGCAGTCCCCCCGGGGTACGCACAGATACGCAGTATTTT. This sequence encodes CASSPPGVRTDTQYF.

This clone occurred a few times. The genes are TRBV7-2 and TRBJ2-5; D is possibly TRBD2 (6 bases). There are 13 residues in the CDR3. Trimming cost V 5 bases and J 5 bases, with 12 bases left between them. Germline V gives CDR1 SGHTA, CDR2 FQGNSA. CDR3 region: CASSPGSLETQYF. CDR3 coding DNA: TGTGCCAGCAGCCCCGGGAGTCTGGAGACCCAGTACTTC.

The chain is built from TRBV18 and TRBJ2-1; D uncertain. The CDR3 length is 13 residues. V was pared by 3 bases and J by 1 base, with 4 bases between. Germline V gives CDR1 KGHSH, CDR2 LQKENI. CDR3 loop: CASSPPSYNEQFF. In nucleotides, the CDR3 is TGTGCCAGCTCACCTCCTTCCTACAATGAGCAGTTCTTC.

This clone was recorded a few times. This chain links TRBV29-1 with TRBJ2-5; 10 bases align to TRBD1. V was clipped by 8 bases and J by 4 bases; unmatched bases: 13. In germline, CDR1 is SQVTM, CDR2 ANQGSEA. This CDR3 has 15 amino acids. The CDR3 bases are TGCAGCCAAGGGTTCGGGACAGGGGTTGGAGAGACCCAGTACTTC. This sequence encodes CSQGFGTGVGETQYF. The full variable domain, with the rest looked up from reference TRBV29-1 and TRBJ2-5, is SAVISQKPSRDICQRGTSLTIQCQVDSQVTMMFWYRQQPGQSLTLIATANQGSEATYESGFVIDKFPISRPNLTFSTLTVSNMSPEDSSIYLCSQGFGTGVGETQYFGPGTRLLVL.

The chain has TRBV28 and TRBJ2-5; the match to TRBD2 covers 10 bases. This CDR3 comprises 15 residues. The trim removed 4 bases at V and 4 bases at J, leaving 6 bases unmatched. Germline V gene sequence: CDR1 MDHEN, CDR2 SYDVKM. For the CDR3, the DNA is TGTGCCAGCAGTTCGACAAGGACTAGCGGAGAGACCCAGTACTTC. Translating gives CASSSTRTSGETQYF.

In its sample, this clone was seen a few times. V is TRBV27 and J is TRBJ2-4; the match to TRBD1 covers 9 bases. CDR3 length: 15 amino acids. V dropped 6 bases and J dropped 11; count of bases not matched to a gene: 14. CDR1 is MNHEY and CDR2 is SMNVEV in the germline V gene (reference sequence). CDR3 in DNA: TGTGCCAGCAGCCTCGTGGGGACAGGGAGAGCGGTTCAGTACTTC. Protein: CASSLVGTGRAVQYF.

The chain links TRBV4-2 to TRBJ2-7, with 7 bases fitting TRBD2. J lost 11 bases, V lost 0 bases, and 7 bases had no gene match. CDR1 is LGHNA and CDR2 is YNFKEQ in the germline V gene. This CDR3 has 13 residues. The chain's CDR3 is CASSQDSAGREYF. CDR3 sequence (DNA): TGTGCCAGCAGCCAAGATTCGGCAGGGAGGGAGTACTTC.

This clone was seen more than once but under ten times. Written as DNA, the CDR3 is TGTGCCAGCAGCGGAACCGGGAGTAGTGAGCAGTTCTTC. Protein sequence: CASSGTGSSEQFF. The chain recombines TRBV7-8 with TRBJ2-1; D might be TRBD2 (6 bases). Germline assignment: CDR1 SGHVS and CDR2 FQNEAQ. The CDR3 consists of 13 residues. Trimming removed 5 bases from V and 9 bases from J, with 14 bases in between. The full variable domain, with the rest looked up from reference TRBV7-8 and TRBJ2-1, is GAGVSQSPRYKVAKRGQDVALRCDPISGHVSLFWYQQALGQGPEFLTYFQNEAQLDKSGLPSDRFFAERPEGSVSTLKIQRTQQEDSAVYLCASSGTGSSEQFFGPGTRLTVL.

The chain combines TRBV18 with TRBJ2-5; a possible D gene is TRBD1 (5 bases). The CDR3 has 14 amino acids. V was trimmed by 0 bases and J by 5 bases, leaving 10 bases between them. Germline V CDR1 and CDR2: KGHSH, LQKENI. CDR3 nucleotide sequence: TGTGCCAGCTCACCACCAGCAGGGTGGGAGACCCAGTACTTC. It is translated as CASSPPAGWETQYF.

The chain links TRBV5-1 to TRBJ2-7; the match to TRBD2 covers 11 bases. Losses at the gene ends were 1 base for V and 2 bases for J; bases not matched to a gene: 2. Germline CDR1 is SGHRS and CDR2 is YFSETQ. The CDR3 sequence is 15 residues long. CDR3 in amino acids: CASSLTSGGPYEQYF. The CDR3 DNA reads TGCGCCAGCAGCTTGACTAGCGGGGGTCCCTACGAGCAGTACTTC.

The rearrangement joins TRBV7-2 to TRBJ2-7, with 8 nucleotides matching TRBD2. This CDR3 region has 15 residues. Unmatched junction bases numbered 8, after V lost 3 bases and J lost 4 bases. CDR1 SGHTA and CDR2 FQGNSA come from the germline V gene. The CDR3 is CASSFDRGGRYEQYF. The CDR3 bases are TGTGCCAGCAGCTTTGATCGGGGGGGCCGGTACGAGCAGTACTTC.

The V call is TRBV10-3, the J call TRBJ2-7, with TRBD1 matching over 9 bases. CDR3 length: 16 residues. Germline V gene lookup returns CDR1 ENHRY and CDR2 SYGVKD. V lost 6 bases and J lost 0; bases outside the gene matches: 9. The CDR3: CAISLGTGTSSYEQYF. The CDR3 nucleotides read TGTGCCATCAGCCTCGGGACAGGGACAAGCTCCTACGAGCAGTACTTC.

This chain uses TRBV25-1 with TRBJ2-7; the D is unclear. Trimming shortened V by 2 bases and J by 7 bases, and 6 bases separated the two germline ends. This CDR3 is built from 11 residues. In germline, CDR1 is MGHDK, CDR2 SYGVNS. CDR3 region: CASSELKEQYF. Here the CDR3 DNA reads TGTGCCAGCAGTGAACTAAAAGAGCAGTACTTC.

This clone was found a few times. The rearrangement links TRBV6-1 to TRBJ1-1; no clear D gene. This CDR3 comprises 12 residues. V was shortened by 5 bases and J by 2 bases, with 6 bases between the two germline ends. Per the germline V gene, CDR1 is MNHNS and CDR2 is SASEGT. The CDR3 coding sequence is TGTGCCAGCAGTTTAAGCAACACTGAAGCTTTCTTT. Encoded protein: CASSLSNTEAFF.

This clone has only a few counts. The DNA of the CDR3 is TGTGCCAGCACGCGGACAGGTGGCAATGAGCAGTTCTTC. It is translated as CASTRTGGNEQFF. V is TRBV28 and J is TRBJ2-1; 7 positions match TRBD1. The CDR3 is 13 residues long. The junction had 6 bases not matched to a gene; V was cut back by 7 bases and J by 6 bases. CDR1 MDHEN and CDR2 SYDVKM come from the germline V gene.

J is TRBJ1-2 and V is TRBV5-4; 7 positions match TRBD1. The CDR3 sequence is 15 residues long. Germline lookup yields CDR1 SGHNT and CDR2 YYREEE (reference sequence). With 4 bases clipped from V and 2 bases from J, the junction kept 8 bases outside the gene matches. The CDR3 protein is CASSAGTELNYGYTF. The CDR3 nucleotides are TGTGCCAGCAGCGCTGGGACAGAGCTAAACTATGGCTACACCTTC. The entire variable domain, with the rest obtained from reference TRBV5-4 and TRBJ1-2, is as follows: ETGVTQSPTHLIKTRGQQVTLRCSSQSGHNTVSWYQQALGQGPQFIFQYYREEENGRGNFPPRFSGLQFPNYSSELNVNALELDDSALYLCASSAGTELNYGYTFGSGTRLTVV.

On this clone itself: Its ends do not fully match the called genes, so a read error is possible. This sequence joins TRBV29-1 and TRBJ2-5, with 8 positions matching TRBD2. CDR3 size: 12 residues. In germline, CDR1 is SQVTM, CDR2 ANQGSEA. In DNA form, the CDR3 reads TGCAGCGTACGGCGGGGGGCAGAGGCCCAGTACTTC. Protein: CSVRRGAEAQYF.

This clone was found a few times. The rearrangement uses TRBV10-3 and TRBJ2-7; a weak D match, TRBD2 (6 bases). Germline loops: CDR1 ENHRY, CDR2 SYGVKD. Trimming cost V 6 bases and J 4 bases, with 16 bases left between them. There are 14 residues in the CDR3. In DNA form, the CDR3 reads TGTGCCATCAGGCCCGAAGCGGGTGCTTACGAGCAGTACTTC. It is translated as CAIRPEAGAYEQYF.

The chain recombines TRBV19 with TRBJ1-1; TRBD1 matches at 8 bases. Unmatched junction bases numbered 14, after V lost 8 bases and J lost 3 bases. There are 16 residues in the CDR3. Germline values: CDR1 LNHDA, CDR2 SQIVND (reference sequence). The CDR3, as DNA: TGTGCCAGTTCCCCAGGCGCAGGGGGCCCGTACACTGAAGCTTTCTTT. Amino acids: CASSPGAGGPYTEAFF.

This chain uses TRBV2 with TRBJ1-5; D perhaps matches TRBD1 (5 bases). V lost 6 bases to trimming and J lost 9 bases, with 9 bases between them. Germline V lookup: CDR1 SNHLY, CDR2 FYNNEI. The CDR3 runs to 11 residues. The CDR3 nucleotides are TGTGCCAGCAGGACCACAGGGCCCCAGCATTTT. Its protein is CASRTTGPQHF.

The chain has TRBV13 and TRBJ1-6; D call uncertain. This CDR3 spans 15 amino acids. The V and J ends lost 6 bases and 10 bases respectively, with 19 bases between them. The germline CDR1 and CDR2 sequences are PRHDT and FYEKMQ (reference sequence). This CDR3 is CASRSELGRGSPLHF. In DNA form, the CDR3 reads TGTGCCAGCAGGTCAGAACTCGGTCGGGGATCACCCCTCCACTTT.

V gene TRBV7-8 combines with J gene TRBJ2-1; no definite D call. V was clipped by 3 bases and J by 5 bases, with 8 bases between them. This CDR3 has 13 residues. CDR1 SGHVS and CDR2 FQNEAQ come from the germline V gene. CDR3: CASSFLGDNEQFF. In DNA, the CDR3 is TGTGCCAGCAGCTTTCTCGGAGACAATGAGCAGTTCTTC.

This chain connects TRBV25-1 to TRBJ2-5; TRBD2 agrees at 7 bases. The CDR3 runs to 16 residues. The junction had 11 bases not matched to a gene; V was cut back by 6 bases and J by 1 base. Germline-derived CDR1 and CDR2 are MGHDK and SYGVNS. CDR3 DNA: TGTGCCAGCAGCTCGCTCCGAGGGAGGGTCCAAGAGACCCAGTACTTC. Its translation: CASSSLRGRVQETQYF.

In its sample, this clone was seen a few times. The chain couples TRBV9 to TRBJ2-1, with 8 bases lining up with TRBD2. The CDR3 covers 16 residues. The germline CDR1 and CDR2 sequences are SGDLS and YYNGEE. Trimming cost V 4 bases and J 4 bases; bases outside gene matches: 10. CDR3 nucleotides: TGTGCCAGCAGCCCCCCGGGAGCGGGGGATTACAATGAGCAGTTCTTC. Its protein is CASSPPGAGDYNEQFF. The whole variable domain, filled in from reference TRBV9 and TRBJ2-1, reads DSGVTQTPKHLITATGQRVTLRCSPRSGDLSVYWYQQSLDQGLQFLIQYYNGEERAKGNILERFSAQQFPDLHSELNLSSLELGDSALYFCASSPPGAGDYNEQFFGPGTRLTVL.